This T cell receptor (beta chain) emerged from a study of human T cells and chemical hapten exposure. In the study overall: Patients, predominantly female, presented with alopecia areata, totalis or universalis. Study-wide results and caveats: TCRs above 1 in 1000 frequency stayed constant with DPC sensitization. Expanded TCRs were compared with controls, and the expanded TCRs formed significantly more large CDR3 similarity clusters.

V gave up 1 base and J gave up 8 bases, with 18 bases separating them. This CDR3 has 16 residues. The V gene's germline CDR1 is SGHVS and CDR2 FQNEAQ. This clonotype has a count of ten or more. Antigen unknown. MiXCR was run by TCRdb on the RACE reads, yielding one entry per CDR3 protein. The repertoire includes about 380,000 distinct CDR3 sequences, 5% to 6.5% of them detected once, and roughly 2.6% sits in the top ten. The time point: pre-sensitization, week 0. Noted treatment: therapeutic diphenylcyclopropenone sensitization with weekly scalp DPC. Staff drew blood before applying each patch test. The sequencing used whole blood, collected in connection with sensitization to the hapten diphenylcyclopropenone (DPC). V is TRBV7-8 and J is TRBJ2-1; D remains ambiguous. This receptor was taken from a woman aged 45-65 years with alopecia areata. Some clones in this sample may be carry-over from other donors' samples. The CDR3 protein is CASSLGVSRIIDEQFF. Here the CDR3 DNA reads TGTGCCAGCAGCTTAGGTGTTAGCCGGATTATCGATGAGCAGTTCTTC.